The sequence of this TCR beta chain was determined in a study of T cells in Graves' hyperthyroidism and ophthalmopathy. About the research overall: Staff took peripheral blood when the initial diagnosis was made, before any treatment began.

This clonotype was found a few times. Its cognate antigen is unknown. This CDR3 has 13 amino acids. Germline CDR1 reads LNHDA; CDR2 reads SQIVND (reference sequence). Trimming took 3 bases from V and 2 from J, leaving 8 bases between them. The TCR beta CDR3 regions underwent amplification using RNA transcripts as the source. Primed by the HTBI set, a first-round RT-PCR was run on the TCR CDR3. Via MiXCR, TCRdb re-called the multiplex PCR reads, giving one row per CDR3 protein. The repertoire includes 250,000 to 300,000 distinct CDR3 sequences, 13% of them detected once, and 7.5% to 8% sits in the top ten. Study-wide results and limits: A model of 13 V-J features distinguished ophthalmopathy from stable hyperthyroidism. Blood also carried most thyroid clonotypes expanded above 0.001. The model foresaw ophthalmopathy a median roughly 6.6 months prior to onset.

This chain links TRBV19 with TRBJ2-7; the D gene could be TRBD1 or TRBD2 (5 bases each). The sample comprised blood. This TCR was recovered from a woman in her twenties or thirties with Graves' hyperthyroidism that later progressed to Graves' ophthalmopathy. DNA of the CDR3: TGTGCCAGTAGTATTGTGGGGGCCTACGAGCAGTACTTC. Protein: CASSIVGAYEQYF.